This TCR beta chain was retrieved from a study of T cell responses to AZD1222 COVID-19 vaccine (dated by TCRdb to 2020 to 2023). Background on the whole study: AZD1222 recipients with second doses at about 4 weeks or about 12 weeks were pooled, because spike-specific TCR depth and breadth did not differ between schedules. Trial participants were enrolled by age into 18-55, 56-69 and 70-plus year subgroups, with approximately 160, 26 and 62 TCR-sequenced participants respectively. A total of 230 to 250 trial participants underwent TCR sequencing, of whom 200 to 220 had received two doses of AZD1222 and roughly 26 had received two doses of the MenACWY control vaccine.

The CDR3 regions of human TCRbeta chains were analyzed by immunosequencing. In the original analysis: TCRs in the repertoires were compared against a reference library of SARS-CoV-2-specific TCRs that had been generated with the MIRA antigen-specificity platform. Breadth meant the fraction of unique TCRs that were SARS-CoV-2-associated, whereas depth meant the fraction of total T cells that were SARS-CoV-2-associated. Using the MIRA data, every spike-specific TCR was mapped to the spike region that the TCR reacted to and assigned to either a CD4 or a CD8 class. Log10-transformed breadth and depth values were compared by one-way ANOVA with Sidak's multiple comparisons tests. TCRdb stores this immuneACCESS table with in-frame sequences only. Part of the clones is absent; in the studies checked, under half of the shortfall reflects unresolved V genes, and no reason is known for the rest. The V and J calls and the clone size are those of that table, but D and trimming were determined from the DNA. Recorded for this sample are more than 70,000 clones; over 70% of them occurred a single time. 16% of the sample is held by the ten biggest clonotypes.

With regard to this clone: There is no known antigen for this receptor. Base qualities are not provided; no much larger clone lies one nucleotide away.

This specimen's time point label, per the study, means: baseline before first vaccination. Samples from vaccinated people were obtained from the UK trials COV001 and COV002, which included a single-blind randomized controlled phase 2/3 trial of AZD1222 (ChAdOx1 nCoV-19) in healthy adults. For TCRbeta chain sequencing, PBMC samples were collected from trial participants at day 0 and at day 28 after the second dose. Based on the germline V gene, the CDR1 and CDR2 sequences are LGHNT and FRNRAP. Reading from cysteine to phenylalanine, the CDR3 counts 16 amino acids. The retained sequence is limited to the CDR3, 48 bases, with the frame set at the first base. V trim: 6 bases; J trim: 3 bases; unmatched bases: 10. Results the study describes overall, beyond this receptor: Epitopes outside the regions mutated in the B.1.351 and B.1.1.7 variants were reportedly recognized by nearly half of the unique spike-specific TCRs. The 56-69-year group was small, and its depth increase did not reach significance, likely because of low power. Because no day 14 peak-response samples were available, the repertoires could be characterized only after the peak T cell response. Most participants were white British and females outnumbered males, and the authors suggested that clonal diversity may have been underestimated. Conclusions about previously exposed vaccinees are limited, since just 5 or 6 AZD1222 recipients were seropositive for SARS-CoV-2 at baseline. CD4 TCRs associated with the vaccine covered the entire spike protein, and the dominant responses were in regions 160-218 and 743-854. After two AZD1222 doses, spike-specific TCR breadth and depth were significantly higher than at day 0 and than in MenACWY recipients.

Sample: peripheral blood, taken on day 0 of AZD1222 vaccination. The source is an adult in good health. The rearrangement joined TRBV12-5 to TRBJ1-2, with 10 bases aligning to TRBD1. In nucleotides, the sequence is TGTGCTAGTGGGGGATCTTATGGGACAGGGGACTATGGCTACACCTTC. This sequence encodes CASGGSYGTGDYGYTF. Reference TRBV12-5 and TRBJ1-2 genes cover what lies past the CDR3, so the full variable domain is DARVTQTPRHKVTEMGQEVTMRCQPILGHNTVFWYRQTMMQGLELLAYFRNRAPLDDSGMPKDRFSAEMPDATLATLKIQPSEPRDSAVYFCASGGSYGTGDYGYTFGSGTRLTVV.